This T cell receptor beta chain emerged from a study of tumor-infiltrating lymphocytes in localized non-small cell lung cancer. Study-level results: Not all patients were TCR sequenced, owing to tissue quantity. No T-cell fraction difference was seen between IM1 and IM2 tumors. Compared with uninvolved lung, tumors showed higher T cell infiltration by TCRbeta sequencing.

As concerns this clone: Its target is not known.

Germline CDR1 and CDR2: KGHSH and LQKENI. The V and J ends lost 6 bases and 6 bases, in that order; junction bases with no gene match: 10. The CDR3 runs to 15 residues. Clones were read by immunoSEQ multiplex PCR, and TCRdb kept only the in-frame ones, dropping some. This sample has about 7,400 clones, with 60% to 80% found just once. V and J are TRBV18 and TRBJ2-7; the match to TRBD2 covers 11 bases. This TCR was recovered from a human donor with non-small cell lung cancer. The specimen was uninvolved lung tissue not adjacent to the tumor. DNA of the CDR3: TGTGCCAGCTCCCAAGAAGCTAGCGGGGGGTCCGAGCAGTACTTC. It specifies CASSQEASGGSEQYF.